The clone carrying this T cell receptor beta chain was counted a few times. TCRdb re-called the RT-PCR reads through MiXCR, storing one row per CDR3 protein. Of roughly 960,000 distinct CDR3 sequences listed, under 20% were seen once; the top ten hold 6%. This record comes from a study of patients and donors after allogeneic stem cell transplantation. Germline V gene sequence: CDR1 DFQATT, CDR2 SNEGSKA (reference sequence). The CDR3 is made up of 17 amino acids. Trimming took 3 bases from V and 9 from J; bases not matched to a gene: 16. Sequencing was carried out using blood, either unsorted or a sorted T cell fraction (not recorded which). This clonotype was sampled from a human donor who was either an allogeneic HSCT recipient or a stem cell or donor lymphocyte infusion donor (not recorded which). It is not recorded whose cells these are; they may come from a transplant donor. The chain is built from TRBV20-1 and TRBJ2-1; TRBD2 matches at 11 bases. The CDR3 DNA is TGCAGTGCTAGGGATAATAGCGGGAGGGCCTTGGTGGGTGAGCAGTTCTTC. It codes for CSARDNSGRALVGEQFF.